This T cell receptor (beta chain) was recovered during a study of blood T cell repertoires in COVID-19. Overall study context: Donors in the United States, Italy and Spain gave samples during acute or convalescent COVID-19. T cells, B-cell-depleted T cells, or PBMCs supplied cDNA or gDNA.

As handled by the study authors: How many nucleated cells were present was estimated from reference gene primer amplification. Using immunoSEQ multiplex PCR, the repertoire was profiled, and TCRdb retains in-frame clones only, with some absent. V, J and clone size are those of that table, while D and trimming were read from the DNA. The repertoire consists of 130,000 to 150,000 clones, with roughly 81% occurring once and the leading ten covering about 2.8%. This CDR3 contains 14 residues. Losses at the gene ends were 6 bases for V and 5 bases for J; bases not matched to a gene: 6. CDR1 is SNHLY and CDR2 is FYNNEI in the germline V gene.

The chain joins TRBV2 to TRBJ1-1; 10 nucleotides agree with TRBD1. Sequenced sample: peripheral blood. The origin of this receptor is a human donor with acute or convalescent COVID-19. The donor label of this sample is uncertain. CDR3 sequence (DNA): TGTGCCAGCAGCCTGACAGGGGGCACGACTGAAGCTTTCTTT. As protein: CASSLTGGTTEAFF.